Listed here are 29 T cell receptor beta chains from one sample, sequenced in a study of cytomegalovirus exposure and HLA in healthy donors. It was with 60 Vbeta and 13 Jbeta primers that the PCR ran. The repertoire was sequenced with immunoSEQ multiplex PCR; TCRdb's copy has only in-frame clones and lacks some. The ten top clones account for approximately 3.8%, within a sample of 95,000 to 150,000 clones. The sequencing input was PBMCs. The origin of the receptors is a man aged 18-30 years in good health and CMV-seronegative.

This chain links TRBV7-8 with TRBJ1-2, with D maybe TRBD1 (6 bases). The CDR3 extends over 13 amino acids. Germline assignment: CDR1 SGHVS and CDR2 FQNEAQ. Trimming stripped 4 bases from V and 1 base from J, with 7 bases between. The CDR3 DNA reads as TGTGCCAGCAGCTCGGACAGTAACTATGGCTACACCTTC. Translating it yields CASSSDSNYGYTF. The whole variable domain, remainder taken from reference TRBV7-8 and TRBJ1-2, is GAGVSQSPRYKVAKRGQDVALRCDPISGHVSLFWYQQALGQGPEFLTYFQNEAQLDKSGLPSDRFFAERPEGSVSTLKIQRTQQEDSAVYLCASSSDSNYGYTFGSGTRLTVV.

This sequence joins TRBV25-1 and TRBJ2-7; D is unresolved. CDR1 is MGHDK and CDR2 is SYGVNS in the germline V gene. The CDR3 loop spans 13 amino acids. V shed 8 bases and J shed 0 bases, with 11 bases lying between them. DNA of the CDR3: TGTGCCAGCCGTAGAGGTAGCTCCTACGAGCAGTACTTC. Amino acids: CASRRGSSYEQYF.

The V gene is TRBV6-1, the J gene TRBJ2-7, with D perhaps TRBD1 (6 bases). The CDR3 totals 13 residues. Trimming took 2 bases from V and 3 from J, leaving 8 bases between them. Germline V lookup: CDR1 MNHNS, CDR2 SASEGT. CDR3 DNA sequence: TGTGCCAGCAGTGAACAGGGGAGCTACGAGCAGTACTTC. Protein: CASSEQGSYEQYF.

V and J are TRBV6-5 and TRBJ1-6; 8 bases are a match to TRBD1. Trimming removed 7 bases from V and 11 bases from J; junction bases left unmatched: 7. This CDR3 contains 13 residues. Germline CDR1 reads MNHEY; CDR2 reads SVGAGI. The CDR3 is CASIRGPRTPLHF. DNA for the CDR3: TGTGCCAGCATCAGGGGGCCGAGGACACCCCTCCACTTT.

The chain couples TRBV10-3 to TRBJ2-7; the match to TRBD2 covers 7 bases. The CDR3 contains 11 residues. Germline CDR1 and CDR2: ENHRY and SYGVKD. The V and J ends lost 9 bases and 7 bases, in that order; junction bases with no gene match: 6. CDR3: CAIETGGEQYF. For the CDR3, the DNA is TGTGCCATAGAGACCGGGGGGGAGCAGTACTTC.

The chain has TRBV5-1 and TRBJ2-7, with D maybe TRBD1 (6 bases). This CDR3 region has 12 residues. Trimming took 3 bases from V and 3 from J, leaving 7 bases between them. In germline, CDR1 is SGHRS, CDR2 YFSETQ. The CDR3 DNA sequence: TGCGCCAGCAGCTCGGACAGCTACGAGCAGTACTTC. Translating gives CASSSDSYEQYF. The full variable domain, in which reference TRBV5-1 and TRBJ2-7 provide the parts outside the CDR3, is KAGVTQTPRYLIKTRGQQVTLSCSPISGHRSVSWYQQTPGQGLQFLFEYFSETQRNKGNFPGRFSGRQFSNSRSEMNVSTLELGDSALYLCASSSDSYEQYFGPGTRLTVT.

This chain links TRBV5-1 with TRBJ2-7, with 10 positions matching TRBD2. The germline gives CDR1 SGHRS, CDR2 YFSETQ. This CDR3 is built from 15 residues. With V trimmed by 1 base and J by 0 bases, 1 base remained unmatched. The CDR3 spells CASSLSSGSSYEQYF. The CDR3 DNA reads as TGCGCCAGCAGCTTGTCTAGCGGGAGCTCCTACGAGCAGTACTTC. Full variable domain (outside the CDR3, taken from reference TRBV5-1 and TRBJ2-7): KAGVTQTPRYLIKTRGQQVTLSCSPISGHRSVSWYQQTPGQGLQFLFEYFSETQRNKGNFPGRFSGRQFSNSRSEMNVSTLELGDSALYLCASSLSSGSSYEQYFGPGTRLTVT.

The genes are TRBV30 and TRBJ1-5, with D maybe TRBD1 (6 bases). Looked up from germline, CDR1 is GTSNPN and CDR2 is SVGIG (reference sequence). V was clipped by 1 base and J by 3 bases, with 16 bases between them. CDR3 length: 16 residues. CDR3 protein: CAWSDRAFSSNQPQHF. The DNA of the CDR3 is TGTGCCTGGAGTGACAGGGCATTCTCCTCCAATCAGCCCCAGCATTTT.

The chain joins TRBV2 to TRBJ1-2; D unclear. The CDR3 is 9 amino acids. The V end was cut by 10 bases, the J end by 11 bases, with 11 bases between. Per the germline V gene, CDR1 is SNHLY and CDR2 is FYNNEI. CDR3 nucleotides: TGTGCCATAGGCTCCGGGTACACCTTC. Translation: CAIGSGYTF.

This rearrangement joins TRBV7-9 to TRBJ2-5; 7 bases agree with TRBD2. The germline gives CDR1 SEHNR, CDR2 FQNEAQ (reference sequence). V shed 5 bases and J 1 base; nucleotides not matched to a gene: 7. This CDR3 is 15 amino acids long. The CDR3 sequence: CASSPGGVVQETQYF. CDR3 coding DNA: TGTGCCAGCAGCCCTGGGGGGGTAGTCCAAGAGACCCAGTACTTC. Full variable domain (outside the CDR3, taken from reference TRBV7-9 and TRBJ2-5): DTGVSQNPRHKITKRGQNVTFRCDPISEHNRLYWYRQTLGQGPEFLTYFQNEAQLEKSRLLSDRFSAERPKGSFSTLEIQRTEQGDSAMYLCASSPGGVVQETQYFGPGTRLLVL.

The CDR3 sequence is CATSRLQGEAFF. The CDR3 nucleotides read TGTGCCACCAGCAGGCTGCAGGGAGAAGCTTTCTTT. V is TRBV15 and J is TRBJ1-1; a possible D gene is TRBD1 (5 bases). The germline V gene encodes CDR1 LNHNV and CDR2 YYDKDF (reference sequence). With 3 bases removed from V and 8 bases from J, the gap between germline ends came to 10 bases. This CDR3 contains 12 residues.

The genes are TRBV5-6 and TRBJ1-3; no definite D call. The CDR3 loop spans 16 amino acids. Trimming pared 2 bases from V and 0 bases from J, leaving 12 bases between. Germline lookup yields CDR1 SGHDT and CDR2 YYEEEE. The CDR3 region has the DNA TGTGCCAGCAGCTTTAGCGGACTTCGCTCTGGAAACACCATATATTTT. This encodes CASSFSGLRSGNTIYF.

This rearrangement joins TRBV9 to TRBJ1-1; D not resolved. With 5 bases removed from V and 1 base from J, the gap between germline ends came to 9 bases. The length of the CDR3 is 13 residues. Per the germline V gene, CDR1 is SGDLS and CDR2 is YYNGEE. In nucleotides, the CDR3 is TGTGCCAGCAGAAGTGAGGGGAACACTGAAGCTTTCTTT. Protein sequence: CASRSEGNTEAFF. Together with reference TRBV9 and TRBJ1-1, the CDR3 gives the full variable domain: DSGVTQTPKHLITATGQRVTLRCSPRSGDLSVYWYQQSLDQGLQFLIQYYNGEERAKGNILERFSAQQFPDLHSELNLSSLELGDSALYFCASRSEGNTEAFFGQGTRLTVV.

The chain uses TRBV2 and TRBJ1-1, with D possibly matching TRBD1 (5 bases). With 2 bases removed from V and 0 bases from J, the gap between germline ends came to 16 bases. This CDR3 is built from 17 residues. Germline V gene lookup returns CDR1 SNHLY and CDR2 FYNNEI. In nucleotides, the CDR3 is TGTGCCAGCAGTGAATGGGCAGGGTGGGAAATGAACACTGAAGCTTTCTTT. This codes for CASSEWAGWEMNTEAFF.

The chain combines TRBV9 with TRBJ2-5; TRBD1 might be the D (5 bases). The CDR3 consists of 14 residues. CDR1 and CDR2 from the germline V gene are SGDLS and YYNGEE. V was cut by 4 bases and J by 6 bases, with 16 bases left in between. DNA of the CDR3: TGTGCCAGCAGCAACCCCCCAGGGCAGCAGACCCAGTACTTC. The encoded protein is CASSNPPGQQTQYF.

CDR3 DNA sequence: TGTGCCAGCAGCTTACACAGGCAAGAGACCCAGTACTTC. Its protein is CASSLHRQETQYF. The chain joins TRBV7-3 to TRBJ2-5; maybe TRBD1 (5 bases). CDR1 SGHTA and CDR2 FQGTGA come from the germline V gene. The CDR3 sequence is 13 residues long. V was trimmed by 2 bases and J by 2 bases, leaving 6 bases between them.

The chain joins TRBV29-1 to TRBJ2-7; a weak D match, TRBD2 (5 bases). The CDR3 contains 12 residues. Germline-derived CDR1 and CDR2 are SQVTM and ANQGSEA. V was pared by 5 bases and J by 2 bases, with 10 bases between. The CDR3 protein is CSVNEGTYEQYF. In DNA form, the CDR3 reads TGCAGCGTTAACGAGGGAACCTACGAGCAGTACTTC.

This chain connects TRBV5-1 to TRBJ1-4; TRBD1 is a possible D gene (6 bases). Germline loops: CDR1 SGHRS, CDR2 YFSETQ. The CDR3 totals 17 residues. Trimming left V 3 bases short and J 4 bases short, with 19 bases between. The CDR3 reads CASSSRQGPGINEKLFF. The DNA for the CDR3 is TGCGCCAGCAGCTCGCGCCAGGGGCCGGGGATTAATGAAAAACTGTTTTTT.

The CDR3 coding sequence is TGTGCCAGCTCCTCGTCCGGGTACACTGAAGCTTTCTTT. Translated: CASSSSGYTEAFF. V is TRBV18 and J is TRBJ1-1, with D hard to call. The germline CDR1 and CDR2 sequences are KGHSH and LQKENI. The CDR3 loop spans 13 amino acids. The V end lost 6 bases, the J end lost 3 bases, and 11 bases lay between the germline ends.

The chain joins TRBV19 to TRBJ2-3, with D hard to call. The CDR3 has 14 residues. The germline CDR1 and CDR2 sequences are LNHDA and SQIVND (reference sequence). V was clipped by 2 bases and J by 4 bases, with 10 bases between them. This CDR3 is CASSISKWPDTQYF. Written as DNA, the CDR3 is TGTGCCAGTAGTATATCAAAATGGCCAGATACGCAGTATTTT.

The chain carries TRBV2 and TRBJ2-3; 13 bases are a match to TRBD2. V was pared by 3 bases and J by 4 bases, with 4 bases of the junction left unmatched. Germline values: CDR1 SNHLY, CDR2 FYNNEI. This CDR3 spans 16 amino acids. The CDR3 region has the DNA TGTGCCAGCAGTGAGGTACTAGCGGGGGGGGCAGATACGCAGTATTTT. It encodes CASSEVLAGGADTQYF. The full variable domain, in which reference TRBV2 and TRBJ2-3 provide the parts outside the CDR3, is EPEVTQTPSHQVTQMGQEVILRCVPISNHLYFYWYRQILGQKVEFLVSFYNNEISEKSEIFDDQFSVERPDGSNFTLKIRSTKLEDSAMYFCASSEVLAGGADTQYFGPGTRLTVL.

The chain uses TRBV30 and TRBJ2-6; tentatively, D is TRBD2 (5 bases). Germline-derived CDR1 and CDR2 are GTSNPN and SVGIG (reference sequence). The ends were cut back, 0 bases at V and 4 bases at J, with 16 bases in the middle. The CDR3 is 17 residues long. CDR3 nucleotides: TGTGCCTGGAGTGTACGGAGGACCGCCCCCGGGGCCAACGTCCTGACTTTC. Translated, it gives CAWSVRRTAPGANVLTF.

The V call is TRBV5-5, the J call TRBJ2-5; 14 bases fit TRBD2. Germline V gives CDR1 SGHKS, CDR2 YYEKEE (reference sequence). This CDR3 contains 16 residues. V dropped 6 bases and J dropped 1; count of bases not matched to a gene: 5. The CDR3 sequence is CASTSGLAGVQETQYF. The DNA of the CDR3 is TGTGCCAGCACCTCGGGACTAGCGGGGGTCCAAGAGACCCAGTACTTC. Drawing the rest from reference TRBV5-5 and TRBJ2-5, the complete variable domain is DAGVTQSPTHLIKTRGQQVTLRCSPISGHKSVSWYQQVLGQGPQFIFQYYEKEERGRGNFPDRFSARQFPNYSSELNVNALLLGDSALYLCASTSGLAGVQETQYFGPGTRLLVL.

V and J are TRBV11-3 and TRBJ2-1; a weak D match, TRBD1 (6 bases). This CDR3 contains 15 residues. Between the trimmed V and J ends, which lost 5 bases and 5 bases, there was a span of 16 bases. Germline V gene data show CDR1 as SGHNT and CDR2 as YENEEA. The CDR3 bases are TGTGCCAGCAGCGCGACAGGTAACAGAAACAATGAGCAGTTCTTC. This translates into CASSATGNRNNEQFF. The full variable domain, with the rest looked up from reference TRBV11-3 and TRBJ2-1, is EAGVVQSPRYKIIEKKQPVAFWCNPISGHNTLYWYLQNLGQGPELLIRYENEEAVDDSQLPKDRFSAERLKGVDSTLKIQPAELGDSAVYLCASSATGNRNNEQFFGPGTRLTVL.

The chain is built from TRBV6-5 and TRBJ1-1, with 8 bases aligning to TRBD1. The CDR3 loop spans 15 amino acids. V lost 0 bases, J lost 1 base, and 1 base stayed unmatched. Germline V gene data show CDR1 as MNHEY and CDR2 as SVGAGI. DNA of the CDR3: TGTGCCAGCAGTTACTCGGACAGGGAGAACACTGAAGCTTTCTTT. Encoded protein: CASSYSDRENTEAFF.

The rearrangement joins TRBV6-6 to TRBJ2-7; D perhaps matches TRBD1 (6 bases). Germline CDR1 and CDR2: MNHNY and SVGAGI (reference sequence). This CDR3 has 14 amino acids. V was trimmed by 2 bases and J by 5 bases, leaving 13 bases between them. The CDR3: CASSYGTGNDEQYF. The DNA for the CDR3 is TGTGCCAGCAGTTACGGTACAGGGAATGACGAGCAGTACTTC.

J is TRBJ1-5 and V is TRBV19; 7 bases map to TRBD1. This CDR3 has 15 residues. V was pared by 5 bases and J by 5 bases, with 9 bases of the junction left unmatched. Germline V lookup: CDR1 LNHDA, CDR2 SQIVND (reference sequence). CDR3 sequence reads: CASSRVAGGYQPQHF. The DNA for the CDR3 is TGTGCCAGTAGTCGGGTAGCAGGGGGTTATCAGCCCCAGCATTTT.

The chain has TRBV5-4 and TRBJ2-7; D unclear. Deletions cut 2 bases from V and 13 bases from J, with 22 bases between. The germline CDR1 and CDR2 sequences are SGHNT and YYREEE (reference sequence). This CDR3 contains 14 residues. The CDR3 region is CASSFRPLTAYGYF. For the CDR3, the DNA is TGTGCCAGCAGCTTCAGGCCGCTCACCGCTTACGGCTACTTC.

The chain employs TRBV4-1 and TRBJ1-2, with D perhaps matching TRBD1 (5 bases). This CDR3 contains 16 residues. Germline V lookup: CDR1 MGHRA, CDR2 YSYEKL. V gave up 2 bases and J gave up 1 base, with 14 bases separating them. The CDR3 region is CASSQLGVQVNYGYTF. The CDR3, as DNA: TGCGCCAGCAGCCAACTAGGGGTACAGGTTAACTATGGCTACACCTTC.